This is a list of T cell receptor beta chains from one sample in a study of OX40 agonist ivuxolimab in advanced cancers. The protocol was immunoSEQ multiplex PCR, while the TCRdb copy is restricted to in-frame clones and leaves out a portion. The profile shows 30,000 to 45,000 clones, approximately 87% of them singletons. The material was CD4+ or CD8+ T cells sorted from blood, obtained in a trial of the OX40 agonist ivuxolimab. Receptors were obtained from an adult with an advanced solid tumor such as melanoma, head and neck, liver or kidney cancer. The CDR3 runs from the conserved cysteine through the conserved F or W. D genes are given only for firm matches. Clone size, where shown, is once, few, many, or a class for clones that have expanded.

d_call: TRBD2; j_call: TRBJ2-1; v_call: TRBV6-4; clone_size: -; cdr3_aa: CASSDFASGSINEQFF; cdr3_nt: TGTGCCAGCAGTGACTTCGCTAGCGGGAGTATTAATGAGCAGTTCTTC
d_call: -; j_call: TRBJ1-1; v_call: TRBV23-1; clone_size: once; cdr3_aa: CARGADGAFF; cdr3_nt: TGCGCCAGGGGTGCCGACGGGGCTTTCTTT
d_call: TRBD2; j_call: TRBJ2-1; v_call: TRBV9; clone_size: -; cdr3_aa: CASSVVGLVSDEQFF; cdr3_nt: TGTGCCAGCAGCGTAGTAGGACTAGTATCGGACGAGCAGTTCTTC
d_call: -; j_call: TRBJ1-2; v_call: TRBV2; clone_size: -; cdr3_aa: CASSTGLANYGYTF; cdr3_nt: TGTGCCAGCAGTACAGGGTTAGCTAACTATGGCTACACCTTC
d_call: -; j_call: TRBJ2-5; v_call: TRBV2; clone_size: -; cdr3_aa: CASSDSNAETQYF; cdr3_nt: TGTGCCAGCAGTGATAGTAACGCCGAGACCCAGTACTTC
d_call: TRBD1; j_call: TRBJ1-2; v_call: TRBV6-5; clone_size: once; cdr3_aa: CASRETGGNGYTF; cdr3_nt: TGTGCCAGCAGGGAGACAGGGGGCAATGGCTACACCTTC
d_call: -; j_call: TRBJ1-5; v_call: TRBV5-6; clone_size: -; cdr3_aa: CASSLKVGGNQPQHF; cdr3_nt: TGTGCCAGCAGCTTGAAGGTGGGAGGCAATCAGCCCCAGCATTTT
d_call: -; j_call: TRBJ2-7; v_call: TRBV19; clone_size: -; cdr3_aa: CASSPRDLQEQYF; cdr3_nt: TGTGCCAGTAGTCCCCGGGACCTCCAGGAGCAGTACTTC
d_call: -; j_call: TRBJ2-5; v_call: TRBV4-2; clone_size: once; cdr3_aa: CASSQSPWGGAKTQYF; cdr3_nt: TGTGCCAGCAGCCAGTCCCCGTGGGGGGGCGCAAAGACCCAGTACTTC
d_call: -; j_call: TRBJ2-1; v_call: TRBV5-4; clone_size: -; cdr3_aa: CASRIGLEQFF; cdr3_nt: TGTGCCAGCAGGATCGGTCTGGAGCAGTTCTTC
d_call: TRBD2; j_call: TRBJ2-1; v_call: TRBV4-1; clone_size: -; cdr3_aa: CASSLTGTSGRSEQFF; cdr3_nt: TGCGCCAGCAGCCTAACCGGGACTAGCGGGAGGAGTGAGCAGTTCTTC
d_call: -; j_call: TRBJ1-2; v_call: TRBV19; clone_size: -; cdr3_aa: CASSERQAYGYTF; cdr3_nt: TGTGCCAGTAGCGAAAGACAGGCTTATGGCTACACCTTC
d_call: -; j_call: TRBJ2-1; v_call: TRBV7-8; clone_size: -; cdr3_aa: CASSLFRGLYYNEQFF; cdr3_nt: TGTGCCAGCAGCTTATTTCGGGGGCTGTACTACAATGAGCAGTTCTTC
d_call: -; j_call: TRBJ1-2; v_call: TRBV5-5; clone_size: -; cdr3_aa: CASSSDTGSYGYTF; cdr3_nt: TGTGCCAGCAGCTCGGACACAGGGAGCTATGGCTACACCTTC
d_call: -; j_call: TRBJ2-3; v_call: TRBV11-2; clone_size: -; cdr3_aa: CASSLDPHTQYF; cdr3_nt: TGTGCCAGCAGCTTAGATCCTCATACGCAGTATTTT
d_call: TRBD1; j_call: TRBJ1-1; v_call: TRBV6-1; clone_size: few; cdr3_aa: CASSPGGANTEAFF; cdr3_nt: TGTGCCAGCAGTCCAGGGGGCGCGAACACTGAAGCTTTCTTT
d_call: TRBD1; j_call: TRBJ2-3; v_call: TRBV18; clone_size: -; cdr3_aa: CASSPLGQAGTDTQYF; cdr3_nt: TGTGCCAGCTCACCCTTGGGACAGGCTGGCACAGATACGCAGTATTTT
d_call: TRBD2; j_call: TRBJ2-5; v_call: TRBV11-2; clone_size: -; cdr3_aa: CASSPRGSGRKETQYF; cdr3_nt: TGTGCCAGCAGCCCAAGGGGAAGCGGGAGAAAAGAGACCCAGTACTTC
d_call: -; j_call: TRBJ1-2; v_call: TRBV5-6; clone_size: -; cdr3_aa: CASSLEARYTF; cdr3_nt: TGTGCCAGCAGCTTGGAAGCCCGCTACACCTTC